These 32 T cell receptor beta chains came from one sample sequenced in a study of radiation and T cells in renal cell carcinoma. Regarding treatment: treatment-naive control, cytoreductive nephrectomy. Libraries were prepared by immunoSEQ multiplex PCR; TCRdb keeps only in-frame clonotypes and omits some of them. The table has more than 11,000 clones, around 50% seen once. The sample in question was tumor tissue, obtained from a patient whose treatment was nephrectomy without radiotherapy. Receptors originate from a man in his fifties with renal cell carcinoma.

This clone was seen a few times. This chain connects TRBV9 to TRBJ1-2; 8 bases agree with TRBD1. J lost 6 bases, V lost 3 bases, and 10 bases had no gene match. The CDR3 loop spans 15 amino acids. Germline V CDR1 and CDR2: SGDLS, YYNGEE. The CDR3 loop reads CASSARAVTGDGYTF. Written as DNA, the CDR3 is TGTGCCAGCAGCGCTCGCGCGGTGACAGGGGATGGCTACACCTTC.

V and J are TRBV5-1 and TRBJ2-1; 9 nucleotides line up with TRBD1. The germline gives CDR1 SGHRS, CDR2 YFSETQ. Trimming cost V 4 bases and J 4 bases; bases outside gene matches: 6. The CDR3 consists of 15 residues. Written as DNA, the CDR3 is TGCGCCAGCAGCATCACAGGGGGCCCGTACAATGAGCAGTTCTTC. This translates into CASSITGGPYNEQFF.

The rearrangement uses TRBV18 and TRBJ2-7; no clear D. V lost 5 bases and J lost 1, with 9 bases in between. Germline values: CDR1 KGHSH, CDR2 LQKENI. This CDR3 comprises 13 residues. CDR3 DNA: TGTGCCAGCTCATCTTCTCAGTCCTACGAGCAGTACTTC. It encodes CASSSSQSYEQYF.

CDR3 sequence: CASTSGVSGNTIYF. The CDR3 coding sequence is TGTGCCAGCACCAGTGGGGTCTCTGGAAACACCATATATTTT. The chain carries TRBV9 and TRBJ1-3, with unresolved D. CDR1 and CDR2 (germline): SGDLS, YYNGEE. The germline V and J ends were trimmed by 6 bases and 0 bases, with 10 bases remaining between them. The CDR3 totals 14 residues. The complete variable domain, with remaining parts taken from reference TRBV9 and TRBJ1-3, reads DSGVTQTPKHLITATGQRVTLRCSPRSGDLSVYWYQQSLDQGLQFLIQYYNGEERAKGNILERFSAQQFPDLHSELNLSSLELGDSALYFCASTSGVSGNTIYFGEGSWLTVV.

The rearrangement links TRBV4-1 to TRBJ2-1, with a possible D match to TRBD2 (8 bases). This CDR3 comprises 16 residues. CDR1 and CDR2 (germline): MGHRA, YSYEKL. V dropped 4 bases and J dropped 5 bases, with 18 bases sitting between them. CDR3 DNA sequence: TGCGCCAGCAGCCGACCGACAGGGCGGGGGGACAATGAGCAGTTCTTC. Residues: CASSRPTGRGDNEQFF.

The chain links TRBV2 to TRBJ1-4, with 9 bases lining up with TRBD1. Losses at the gene ends were 6 bases for V and 7 bases for J; bases not matched to a gene: 9. This CDR3 has 15 residues. Per the germline V gene, CDR1 is SNHLY and CDR2 is FYNNEI. The CDR3 protein is CASSGTGLRGEKLFF. The CDR3 DNA sequence: TGTGCCAGCAGCGGGACAGGGCTTCGCGGTGAAAAACTGTTTTTT.

V is TRBV7-2 and J is TRBJ1-3, with D uncertain. The CDR3 has 16 amino acids. With 2 bases removed from V and 0 bases from J, the gap between germline ends came to 11 bases. CDR1 SGHTA and CDR2 FQGNSA come from the germline V gene. The CDR3 sequence is CASSLTSRISGNTIYF. DNA of the CDR3: TGTGCCAGCAGCTTAACTTCCAGGATCTCTGGAAACACCATATATTTT.

This chain links TRBV4-1 with TRBJ2-3; 10 bases line up with TRBD2. With 4 bases clipped from V and 4 bases from J, the junction kept 8 bases outside the gene matches. Germline CDR1 reads MGHRA; CDR2 reads YSYEKL. The CDR3 extends over 16 amino acids. Here the CDR3 DNA reads TGCGCCAGCAGCCTGACCGGGACTAGCGTTTCAGATACGCAGTATTTT. Amino acid sequence: CASSLTGTSVSDTQYF.

The chain joins TRBV14 to TRBJ2-7, with D hard to call. This CDR3 has 11 amino acids. V was clipped by 0 bases and J by 12 bases, with 9 bases between them. Germline V gives CDR1 SGHDN, CDR2 FVKESK. The CDR3 region has the DNA TGTGCCAGCAGCCAAGATAGAATACGGTACTTC. Residues: CASSQDRIRYF.

The chain combines TRBV19 with TRBJ1-2; TRBD1 agrees at 7 bases. CDR1 LNHDA and CDR2 SQIVND come from the germline V gene (reference sequence). With 10 bases clipped from V and 0 bases from J, the junction kept 8 bases outside the gene matches. The CDR3 is 14 amino acids. The CDR3 sequence: CATKGGAANYGYTF. In DNA form, the CDR3 reads TGTGCCACGAAAGGGGGCGCAGCTAACTATGGCTACACCTTC.

The genes are TRBV30 and TRBJ1-6; D gene uncertain. V was pared by 5 bases and J by 7 bases, with 9 bases between. Germline V gene data show CDR1 as GTSNPN and CDR2 as SVGIG (reference sequence). The CDR3 sequence is 12 residues long. This CDR3 is CAWQEFNSPLHF. CDR3 DNA sequence: TGTGCCTGGCAGGAGTTCAATTCACCCCTCCACTTT.

This clone was seen a few times. J is TRBJ1-4 and V is TRBV30; no reliable D call. Deletions cut 4 bases from V and 5 bases from J, with 14 bases between. Germline CDR1 GTSNPN, CDR2 SVGIG (reference sequence). The CDR3 length is 14 residues. The CDR3 spells CAWKETAGNEKLFF. The CDR3 DNA reads as TGTGCCTGGAAGGAAACAGCTGGCAATGAAAAACTGTTTTTT.

The chain combines TRBV9 with TRBJ1-1, with a possible D match to TRBD1 (5 bases). The CDR3 runs 16 residues. Trimming pared 0 bases from V and 4 bases from J, leaving 16 bases between. Per the germline V gene, CDR1 is SGDLS and CDR2 is YYNGEE. The CDR3 DNA reads as TGTGCCAGCAGCGTAGGAGATGGGGGTGGTGGCACTGAAGCTTTCTTT. Protein product: CASSVGDGGGGTEAFF.

The rearrangement links TRBV12-1 to TRBJ1-5. TRBV12-1 is a listed pseudogene. CDR3 size: 20 residues. CDR3 sequence: CASSPSPREAVGYSNQPQHF. The CDR3 DNA is TGTGCCAGCAGCCCTTCCCCCAGGGAGGCGGTGGGGTATAGCAATCAGCCCCAGCATTTT.

The V call is TRBV5-6, the J call TRBJ2-2, with D tentatively TRBD1 or TRBD2 (5 bases each). CDR3 length equals 13 residues. V lost 4 bases and J 4 bases, leaving 8 bases between the germline ends. From germline, CDR1 is SGHDT and CDR2 YYEEEE. This CDR3 reads CASSPRGTGELFF. For the CDR3, the DNA is TGTGCCAGCAGCCCGAGGGGCACCGGGGAGCTGTTTTTT.

V gene TRBV2 combines with J gene TRBJ1-5, with a tentative D call TRBD1 (6 bases). This CDR3 contains 14 residues. Germline V CDR1 and CDR2: SNHLY, FYNNEI. Trimming took 5 bases from V and 4 from J, leaving 12 bases between them. CDR3 bases: TGTGCCAGCAGTTGGTCAGGGGTAAATCAGCCCCAGCATTTT. Its translation is CASSWSGVNQPQHF.

In its sample, this clone was seen a few times. This chain joins TRBV9 and TRBJ1-2; 8 bases align to TRBD1. J lost 3 bases, V lost 3 bases, and 7 bases had no gene match. CDR1 and CDR2 (germline): SGDLS, YYNGEE. The CDR3 sequence is 15 residues long. CDR3: CASSATGDSYYGYTF. DNA for the CDR3: TGTGCCAGCAGCGCGACAGGGGACTCCTACTATGGCTACACCTTC.

The chain carries TRBV14 and TRBJ1-2, with 7 bases that match TRBD1. The germline gives CDR1 SGHDN, CDR2 FVKESK. This CDR3 region has 18 residues. V gave up 0 bases and J gave up 2 bases; unmatched junction bases: 12. The CDR3 region has the DNA TGTGCCAGCAGCCAAGACGGAAACAGGGGCCACTTAAACTATGGCTACACCTTC. Translating it yields CASSQDGNRGHLNYGYTF.

V gene TRBV19 combines with J gene TRBJ2-3, with D perhaps TRBD1 (5 bases). V dropped 3 bases and J dropped 6 bases, with 13 bases sitting between them. The CDR3 totals 14 residues. Germline V gene data show CDR1 as LNHDA and CDR2 as SQIVND (reference sequence). The CDR3 region is CASSIVGVSDTQYF. The CDR3 DNA reads as TGTGCCAGTAGTATCGTAGGGGTATCGGATACGCAGTATTTT.

The CDR3 coding sequence is TGTGCCTGGACCTCCCGCGCGGGGTCACCCCTCCACTTT. Encoded protein: CAWTSRAGSPLHF. V gene TRBV30 combines with J gene TRBJ1-6, with no clear D. The CDR3 sequence is 13 residues long. V was clipped by 4 bases and J by 10 bases, with 14 bases between them. Germline loops: CDR1 GTSNPN, CDR2 SVGIG (reference sequence).

This clone is medium-sized. The genes are TRBV9 and TRBJ2-3, with 8 bases matching TRBD2. The CDR3 spans 16 residues. Germline CDR1 and CDR2: SGDLS and YYNGEE. Trimming took 1 base from V and 4 from J; bases not matched to a gene: 8. CDR3 sequence: CASSVQVAGLADTQYF. CDR3 in DNA: TGTGCCAGCAGCGTACAGGTAGCGGGGCTAGCAGATACGCAGTATTTT.

The chain links TRBV5-1 to TRBJ2-7; weak D call: TRBD1 (5 bases). Deletions cut 0 bases from V and 1 base from J, with 8 bases between. There are 14 residues in the CDR3. Germline CDR1 is SGHRS and CDR2 is YFSETQ. The CDR3 is CASSLDRNSYEQYF. In nucleotides, the CDR3 is TGCGCCAGCAGCTTGGACAGGAATTCCTACGAGCAGTACTTC.

This clone turned up a few times. V usage is TRBV5-1 and J usage is TRBJ1-2; D possibly corresponds to TRBD1 (5 bases). Germline CDR1 and CDR2: SGHRS and YFSETQ. This CDR3 is built from 15 residues. The V and J ends lost 0 bases and 4 bases respectively, with 13 bases between them. CDR3 region: CASSLDWGRGYGYTF. CDR3 sequence (DNA): TGCGCCAGCAGCTTGGATTGGGGGAGAGGCTATGGCTACACCTTC.

The chain joins TRBV6-6 to TRBJ1-3, with unresolved D. The V gene's germline CDR1 is MNHNY and CDR2 SVGAGI (reference sequence). The CDR3 is 14 residues long. The V end lost 5 bases, the J end lost 0 bases, and 8 bases lay between the germline ends. The CDR3 spells CASSALSSGNTIYF. CDR3 nucleotides: TGTGCCAGCAGTGCCCTGAGCTCTGGAAACACCATATATTTT.

The chain couples TRBV6-5 to TRBJ1-4; a weak D match, TRBD1 (6 bases). Looked up from germline, CDR1 is MNHEY and CDR2 is SVGAGI. The CDR3 length is 13 residues. The V gene lost 6 bases and the J gene lost 7 bases, with 12 bases spanning the gap. The CDR3 sequence is CASRQGGGEKLFF. The CDR3 DNA follows: TGTGCCAGCAGACAGGGTGGGGGTGAAAAACTGTTTTTT.

In its sample, this clone was seen a few times. This rearrangement joins TRBV30 to TRBJ1-6, with a tentative D call TRBD1 (6 bases). The CDR3 is 15 residues long. Germline CDR1 GTSNPN, CDR2 SVGIG (reference sequence). The V gene lost 1 base and the J gene lost 7 bases, with 14 bases spanning the gap. The CDR3 spells CAWSGVGQGNSPLHF. CDR3 DNA sequence: TGTGCCTGGAGTGGCGTGGGGCAGGGGAATTCACCCCTCCACTTT.

This clone was seen more than once but under ten times. The J gene is TRBJ2-7, the V gene TRBV6-1, with no clear D. CDR1 and CDR2 from the germline V gene are MNHNS and SASEGT. This CDR3 is built from 14 residues. V was pared by 7 bases and J by 2 bases, with 15 bases between. The CDR3 region is CASTGTEITYEQYF. The CDR3 DNA sequence: TGTGCCAGCACCGGAACGGAGATTACCTACGAGCAGTACTTC.

The chain has TRBV6-5 and TRBJ2-3, with 9 nucleotides matching TRBD2. The CDR3 sequence is 13 residues long. The germline V gene has CDR1 MNHEY and CDR2 SVGAGI. The J segment lost 6 bases and the V segment lost 8 bases, leaving 6 bases of the junction unmatched. DNA of the CDR3: TGTGCCAGCTGGGGCGGGGGGGCTGATACGCAGTATTTT. This translates into CASWGGGADTQYF.

The chain carries TRBV5-4 and TRBJ2-3; 9 bases are a match to TRBD2. The CDR3 is 17 residues long. The V segment lost 2 bases and the J segment 2 bases; nucleotides outside the gene matches: 9. CDR1 is SGHNT, CDR2 YYREEE, per germline (reference sequence). CDR3 nucleotide sequence: TGTGCCAGCAGCTTTAAGGCGGGGGGGCCCCCCACAGATACGCAGTATTTT. This codes for CASSFKAGGPPTDTQYF.

The rearrangement uses TRBV2 and TRBJ2-7; 11 bases fit TRBD1. This CDR3 is 14 amino acids long. Per the germline V gene, CDR1 is SNHLY and CDR2 is FYNNEI. Germline trimming cut 5 bases from V and 3 bases from J; bases unmatched to any gene: 3. CDR3 loop: CASSTGTGGYEQYF. The DNA of the CDR3 is TGTGCCAGCAGTACTGGGACAGGGGGCTACGAGCAGTACTTC.

This clone was picked up a small number of times. The chain joins TRBV19 to TRBJ1-2; 8 nucleotides line up with TRBD1. The junction had 11 bases not matched to a gene; V was cut back by 0 bases and J by 5 bases. The germline V gene encodes CDR1 LNHDA and CDR2 SQIVND (reference sequence). The CDR3 covers 17 residues. The CDR3 reads CASSIDLSSGTGYGYTF. The CDR3 nucleotides are TGTGCCAGTAGTATAGACTTATCCTCCGGGACAGGTTATGGCTACACCTTC.

A few counts support this clone. The chain is built from TRBV4-3 and TRBJ1-1, with D uncertain. This CDR3 has 14 amino acids. Trimming cost V 0 bases and J 7 bases, with 12 bases left between them. Germline loops: CDR1 LGHNA, CDR2 YSLEER. CDR3 sequence reads: CASSQDDGRSEAFF. Written as DNA, the CDR3 is TGCGCCAGCAGCCAAGACGACGGGAGGAGTGAAGCTTTCTTT.